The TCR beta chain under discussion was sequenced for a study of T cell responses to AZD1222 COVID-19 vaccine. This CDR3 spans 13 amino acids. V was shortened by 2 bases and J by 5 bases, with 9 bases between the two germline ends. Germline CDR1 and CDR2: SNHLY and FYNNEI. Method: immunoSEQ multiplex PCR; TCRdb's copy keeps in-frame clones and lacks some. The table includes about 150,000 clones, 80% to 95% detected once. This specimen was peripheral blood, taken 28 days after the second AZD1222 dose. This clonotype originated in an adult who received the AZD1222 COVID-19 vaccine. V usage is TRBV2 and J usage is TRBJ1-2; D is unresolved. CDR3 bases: TGTGCCAGCAGTGAAAACGGTTATTATGGCTACACCTTC. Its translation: CASSENGYYGYTF.